One sample yielded the 16 T cell receptor beta chains listed below, sequenced in a study of T-cell reconstitution after alpha-beta-depleted transplantation in children. TCRbeta library construction was performed incorporating unique molecular identifiers. In TCRdb, the PCR reads were re-called with MiXCR into one record per CDR3 protein. Among a few hundred thousand distinct CDR3 sequences listed, roughly an eighth were seen once. Specimen: PBMCs from the stem cell graft donor, collected from the stem cell graft. The source is a human donor who donated a stem cell graft to a child with combined immunodeficiency.

The sample holds many counts of this clonotype. This sequence joins TRBV9 and TRBJ2-1; D remains unclear. Per germline, CDR1 SGDLS and CDR2 YYNGEE. The CDR3 runs 11 residues. Deletions cut 0 bases from V and 8 bases from J, with 3 bases between. This CDR3 reads CASSVGDEQFF. CDR3 bases: TGTGCCAGCAGCGTAGGGGATGAGCAGTTCTTC.

This clonotype was seen more than once but under ten times. The chain is built from TRBV11-2 and TRBJ2-1; 16 bases match TRBD2. This CDR3 is 17 amino acids long. Trimming at V came to 5 bases and at J to 5 bases, leaving 6 bases not matched to a gene. Germline loops: CDR1 SGHAT, CDR2 FQNNGV. The CDR3 here is CASSRGLAGGMNNEQFF. CDR3 nucleotide sequence: TGTGCCAGCAGCCGGGGACTAGCGGGAGGGATGAACAATGAGCAGTTCTTC.

This clonotype was recorded a few times. The rearrangement uses TRBV25-1 and TRBJ2-1; 8 bases agree with TRBD2. Germline CDR1 MGHDK, CDR2 SYGVNS. The CDR3 contains 17 residues. The V segment lost 8 bases and the J segment 0 bases; nucleotides outside the gene matches: 12. As DNA, the CDR3 is TGTGCCAGCCGACCGGGGGGGGCAAGGGGCTCCTACAATGAGCAGTTCTTC. Its translation is CASRPGGARGSYNEQFF.

This clonotype was detected a few times. The chain links TRBV15 to TRBJ2-3; D is unresolved. The CDR3 spans 10 residues. Trimming took off 11 bases at V and 5 bases at J, with 8 bases between the two ends. Per germline, CDR1 LNHNV and CDR2 YYDKDF (reference sequence). The CDR3 sequence: CAVSKDTQYF. DNA for the CDR3: TGTGCCGTGTCGAAAGATACGCAGTATTTT.

This sequence joins TRBV15 and TRBJ2-2, with TRBD2 identical over 8 bases. The CDR3 sequence is 17 residues long. V was clipped by 1 base and J by 2 bases; unmatched bases: 6. Per the germline V gene, CDR1 is LNHNV and CDR2 is YYDKDF (reference sequence). CDR3 sequence: CATSRGPAGVNTGELFF. In DNA form, the CDR3 reads TGTGCCACCAGCAGAGGGCCAGCGGGGGTAAACACCGGGGAGCTGTTTTTT.

The J gene is TRBJ2-1, the V gene TRBV5-1, with a possible D match to TRBD2 (6 bases). The CDR3 runs 18 residues. Trimming cost V 4 bases and J 0 bases, with 20 bases left between them. The germline CDR1 and CDR2 sequences are SGHRS and YFSETQ. The CDR3, as DNA: TGCGCCAGCAGCCAAAGTGGGTGGGAGGACGACTCCTACAATGAGCAGTTCTTC. It specifies CASSQSGWEDDSYNEQFF.

This clonotype has ten or more counts. This chain connects TRBV4-3 to TRBJ2-7; D possibly corresponds to TRBD1 (5 bases). V lost 4 bases and J lost 3, with 16 bases in between. CDR3 length: 15 amino acids. Looked up from germline, CDR1 is LGHNA and CDR2 is YSLEER. The CDR3 protein is CASSREVTGIYEQYF. The CDR3 region has the DNA TGCGCCAGCAGCCGAGAGGTAACAGGTATCTACGAGCAGTACTTC.

CDR3 protein: CASSVSAGGSYNEQFF. The CDR3 bases are TGTGCCAGCAGCGTATCGGCGGGAGGGTCCTACAATGAGCAGTTCTTC. This chain connects TRBV9 to TRBJ2-1; 9 positions match TRBD2. The CDR3 sequence is 16 residues long. CDR1 SGDLS and CDR2 YYNGEE come from the germline V gene. V dropped 1 base and J dropped 1; count of bases not matched to a gene: 3.

This clonotype was observed a few times. The rearrangement joins TRBV18 to TRBJ2-6, with TRBD1 identical over 8 bases. V trimming: 2 bases; J trimming: 2 bases; junction bases outside the gene matches: 5. The CDR3 runs 17 residues. Germline V lookup: CDR1 KGHSH, CDR2 LQKENI. This CDR3 reads CASSPRTGTTGANVLTF. CDR3 DNA: TGTGCCAGCTCACCAAGGACAGGGACCACTGGGGCCAACGTCCTGACTTTC.

This clonotype was seen ten or more times. V and J are TRBV24-1 and TRBJ2-1; D remains ambiguous. The CDR3 runs to 13 residues. The germline V gene encodes CDR1 KGHDR and CDR2 SFDVKD. V was cut by 3 bases and J by 5 bases, with 7 bases left in between. The CDR3 is CATSDVKNNEQFF. The CDR3 DNA is TGTGCCACCAGTGATGTAAAGAACAATGAGCAGTTCTTC.

This clonotype was found a few times. The chain links TRBV5-5 to TRBJ1-5; TRBD1 is a possible D gene (5 bases). The germline gives CDR1 SGHKS, CDR2 YYEKEE (reference sequence). There are 15 residues in the CDR3. V gave up 4 bases and J gave up 10 bases, with 21 bases separating them. As DNA, the CDR3 is TGTGCCAGCAGCCCCGTTGGGTCAGGGAGCGTCCCCCAGCATTTT. This translates into CASSPVGSGSVPQHF.

This clonotype was observed many times. This rearrangement joins TRBV10-3 to TRBJ1-1; D not certain. Trimming took 6 bases from V and 2 from J, leaving 4 bases between them. The CDR3 is 11 amino acids. Germline loops: CDR1 ENHRY, CDR2 SYGVKD. The CDR3 is CAIRENTEAFF. The CDR3 DNA is TGTGCCATCAGAGAAAACACTGAAGCTTTCTTT.

The CDR3 DNA follows: TGTGCCAGCAGCCACAGGGGGGGTGGCACAGATACGCAGTATTTT. Encoded protein: CASSHRGGGTDTQYF. This chain links TRBV3-1 with TRBJ2-3; D possibly uses TRBD1 or TRBD2 (7 bases each). The V end was cut by 3 bases, the J end by 1 base, with 11 bases between. The V gene's germline CDR1 is LGHDT and CDR2 YNNKEL (reference sequence). The CDR3 spans 15 residues.

This clonotype was counted only a few times. V gene TRBV1 combines with J gene TRBJ1-5; TRBD1 was called by the table and not checked on the DNA. TRBV1 is tagged as a pseudogene. CDR3 length: 17 amino acids. CDR3 bases: TGCACCAGCAGCCACGAGCTGGGGACCCGGAGCAATCAGCCCCAGCATTTT. Its protein is CTSSHELGTRSNQPQHF.

The chain uses TRBV30 and TRBJ2-7; D perhaps matches TRBD2 (5 bases). From germline, CDR1 is GTSNPN and CDR2 SVGIG (reference sequence). The germline V and J ends were trimmed by 1 base and 3 bases, with 7 bases remaining between them. This CDR3 contains 12 residues. The DNA of the CDR3 is TGTGCCTGGAGTGGCGGAGGCTACGAGCAGTACTTC. This sequence encodes CAWSGGGYEQYF.

This clonotype was detected a few times. The rearrangement uses TRBV6-5 and TRBJ2-7; D perhaps matches TRBD1 (6 bases). The ends were cut back, 2 bases at V and 2 bases at J, with 16 bases in the middle. The CDR3 spans 16 residues. CDR1 is MNHEY and CDR2 is SVGAGI in the germline V gene. CDR3 region: CASSYRASRGPYEQYF. The CDR3 DNA is TGTGCCAGCAGTTACCGCGCTAGCAGGGGCCCCTACGAGCAGTACTTC.